This T cell receptor (beta chain) was obtained from a study of T cell responses to AZD1222 COVID-19 vaccine. TCRdb's copy holds only in-frame clones and misses some; the assay was immunoSEQ multiplex PCR. Among around 150,000 clones listed, approximately 90% were seen once. Findings and limits, study-wide: Baseline seropositivity characterized only a handful of AZD1222 recipients.

This clone was seen just once. Its antigen remains unidentified. CDR1 and CDR2 (germline): SEHNR, FQNEAQ (reference sequence). Trimming shortened V by 3 bases and J by 1 base, and 9 bases separated the two germline ends. The CDR3 spans 14 residues. The chain combines TRBV7-9 with TRBJ1-1; D remains ambiguous. The starting material was peripheral blood, obtained on day 0 of AZD1222 vaccination. This TCR was recovered from an adult in good health. CDR3 nucleotides: TGTGCCAGCAGCTTTTCGGGCCAGAACACTGAAGCTTTCTTT. The encoded protein is CASSFSGQNTEAFF. The whole variable domain, filled in from reference TRBV7-9 and TRBJ1-1, reads DTGVSQNPRHKITKRGQNVTFRCDPISEHNRLYWYRQTLGQGPEFLTYFQNEAQLEKSRLLSDRFSAERPKGSFSTLEIQRTEQGDSAMYLCASSFSGQNTEAFFGQGTRLTVV.